This TCR beta chain was captured by sequencing in a study of spatial heterogeneity in lung cancer. The wider study: Detection consistently yielded more beta chains than alpha chains. Across the raw uncorrected reads, a unique TCR and UMI combination was observed, on average, more than ten times. Findings of the study overall: Tumoral mutation counts were tracked by counts of expanded intratumoral alpha and beta TCRs.

Sample time point: sample taken at primary tumor resection. Whole RNA, isolated from tumor, nontumor lung or frozen PBMC, was sequenced without prior sorting. This clonotype has a count of ten or more. Its antigen is still unknown. The library was designed around alpha chains, so this beta chain is a stray read whose abundance carries little weight. Individually, TCR cDNA molecules were each labelled with a unique molecular identifier. TCRdb passed the 5' RACE reads through MiXCR, listing each CDR3 protein once. The sample has more than 15,000 distinct CDR3 sequences; 6.2% are singletons. The length of the CDR3 is 14 residues. The V end lost 1 base, the J end lost 2 bases, and 11 bases lay between the germline ends. The germline gives CDR1 DFQATT, CDR2 SNEGSKA (reference sequence).

The V gene is TRBV20-1, the J gene TRBJ2-5; a weak D match, TRBD2 (5 bases). The sequence came from a male donor with early-stage non-small cell lung cancer. Specimen: lung tumor tissue, collected at surgery. The CDR3 DNA sequence: TGCAGTGCTAGAGTATTGGAGCGGCAAGAGACCCAGTACTTC. Encoded protein: CSARVLERQETQYF.